This note documents a single TCR beta chain sequence. Assay used: immunoSEQ multiplex PCR; TCRdb lists only in-frame clones, some missing. This table has hundreds of thousands of clones, around 90% appearing once. Ages ranged from roughly 18 to 100 years, with residence in around 24 US areas. Self-reported history from a screening survey and questionnaire set each donor's cohort. The data are from a study of blood T cell repertoires in COVID-19. This receptor was identified in a woman aged 45 to 65 with acute COVID-19. Material: PBMCs or T cells enriched from blood (not recorded which).

The DNA for the CDR3 is TGTGCCAGCAGTTTAACGGGGGTCTACTATGGCTACACCTTC. This translates into CASSLTGVYYGYTF. This chain links TRBV28 with TRBJ1-2, with a possible D match to TRBD1 (5 bases). Trimming took off 2 bases at V and 3 bases at J, with 10 bases between the two ends. Germline V gene data show CDR1 as MDHEN and CDR2 as SYDVKM. This CDR3 region has 14 residues.